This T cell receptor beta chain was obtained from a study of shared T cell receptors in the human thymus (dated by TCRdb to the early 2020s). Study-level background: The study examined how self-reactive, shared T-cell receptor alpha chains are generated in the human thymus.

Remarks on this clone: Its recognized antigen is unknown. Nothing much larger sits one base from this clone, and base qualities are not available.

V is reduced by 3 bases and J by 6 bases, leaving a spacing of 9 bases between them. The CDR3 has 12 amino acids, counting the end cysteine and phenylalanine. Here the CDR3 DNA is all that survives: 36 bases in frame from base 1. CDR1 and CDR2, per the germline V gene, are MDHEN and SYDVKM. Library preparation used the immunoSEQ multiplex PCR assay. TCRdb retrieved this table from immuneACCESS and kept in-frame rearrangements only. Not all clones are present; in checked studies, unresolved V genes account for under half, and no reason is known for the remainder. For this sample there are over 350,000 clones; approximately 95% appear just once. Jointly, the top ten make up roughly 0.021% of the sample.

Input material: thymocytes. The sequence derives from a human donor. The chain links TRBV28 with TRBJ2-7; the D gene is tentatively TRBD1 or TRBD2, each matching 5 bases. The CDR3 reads CASSLGVGEQYF. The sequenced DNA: TGTGCCAGCAGTTTGGGGGTCGGCGAGCAGTACTTC. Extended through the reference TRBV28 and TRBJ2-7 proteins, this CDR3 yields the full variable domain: DVKVTQSSRYLVKRTGEKVFLECVQDMDHENMFWYRQDPGLGLRLIYFSYDVKMKEKGDIPEGYSVSREKKERFSLILESASTNQTSMYLCASSLGVGEQYFGPGTRLTVT.